The source of this T cell receptor (beta chain) is a study of T cells in Graves' hyperthyroidism and ophthalmopathy. About the study: Initial diagnosis, before any treatment, was when peripheral blood was collected. Whole-study results and caveats: Most clonotypes expanded in thyroid above 0.001 were likewise present in blood. From stable hyperthyroidism, ophthalmopathy was set apart by a 13 V-J model.

Not enrolled were patients with uncontrolled infection, other autoimmune disease, pregnancy or lactation. Authors of the study amplified TCR beta CDR3 regions from RNA transcripts. HTBI primers were used for first-round RT-PCR of the TCR CDR3. TCRdb reprocessed the multiplex PCR reads via MiXCR and lists one record per CDR3 protein. The sample lists about 560,000 distinct CDR3 sequences, 15% to 20% occurring once. A remark on this clonotype: Its target is not known.

The sample comprised blood. The clonotype was recovered from a woman younger than 35 with Graves' hyperthyroidism.

The CDR3 is CASSPDYGTNEQYF. DNA of the CDR3: TGTGCCAGCTCACCCGATTACGGGACGAACGAGCAGTACTTC. This chain links TRBV18 with TRBJ2-7; the D call may be TRBD1 or TRBD2 (5 bases each). V was shortened by 3 bases and J by 5 bases, with 14 bases between the two germline ends. In germline, CDR1 is KGHSH, CDR2 LQKENI. The CDR3 extends over 14 amino acids.